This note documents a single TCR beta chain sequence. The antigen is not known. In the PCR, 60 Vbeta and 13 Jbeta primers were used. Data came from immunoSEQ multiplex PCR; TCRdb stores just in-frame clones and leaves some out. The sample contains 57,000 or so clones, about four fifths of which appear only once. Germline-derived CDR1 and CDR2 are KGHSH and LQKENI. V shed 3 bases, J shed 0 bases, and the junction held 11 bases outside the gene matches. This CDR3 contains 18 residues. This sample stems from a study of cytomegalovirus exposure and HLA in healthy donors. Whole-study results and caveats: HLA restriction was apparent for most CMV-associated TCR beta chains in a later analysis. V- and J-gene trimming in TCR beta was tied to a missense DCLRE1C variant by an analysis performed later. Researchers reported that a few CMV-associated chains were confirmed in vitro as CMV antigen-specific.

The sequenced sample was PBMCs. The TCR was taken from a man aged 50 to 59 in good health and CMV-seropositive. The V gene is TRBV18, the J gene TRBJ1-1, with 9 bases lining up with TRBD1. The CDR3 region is CASSPLDRGSTMNTEAFF. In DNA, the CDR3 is TGTGCCAGCTCACCTCTCGACAGGGGGAGTACCATGAACACTGAAGCTTTCTTT.